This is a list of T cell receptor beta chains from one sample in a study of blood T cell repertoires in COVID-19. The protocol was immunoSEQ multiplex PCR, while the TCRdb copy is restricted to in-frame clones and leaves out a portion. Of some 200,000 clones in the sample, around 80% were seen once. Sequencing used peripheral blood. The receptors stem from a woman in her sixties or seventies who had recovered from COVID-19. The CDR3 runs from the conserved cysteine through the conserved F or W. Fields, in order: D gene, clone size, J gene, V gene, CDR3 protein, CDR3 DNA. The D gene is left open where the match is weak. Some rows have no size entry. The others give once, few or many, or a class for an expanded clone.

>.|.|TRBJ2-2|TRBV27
CAVRGGLGTGELFF
TGTGCCGTGAGGGGAGGCCTGGGCACCGGGGAGCTGTTTTTT
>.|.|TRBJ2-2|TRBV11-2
CASSDRPHGELFF
TGTGCCAGCAGCGACAGGCCCCACGGGGAGCTGTTTTTT
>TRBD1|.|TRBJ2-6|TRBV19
CASSIDRDSSGANVLTF
TGTGCCAGTAGTATAGATAGGGACAGCTCTGGGGCCAACGTCCTGACTTTC
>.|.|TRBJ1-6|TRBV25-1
CASSERWAGVNSPLHF
TGTGCCAGCAGTGAACGGTGGGCGGGGGTCAATTCACCCCTCCACTTT
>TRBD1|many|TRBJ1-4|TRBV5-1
CASSLAPGQGNEKLFF
TGCGCCAGCAGCTTGGCTCCGGGACAGGGTAATGAAAAACTGTTTTTT
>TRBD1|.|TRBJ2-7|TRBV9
CASSVGPTGGYEQYF
TGTGCCAGCAGCGTAGGCCCAACAGGGGGCTACGAGCAGTACTTC
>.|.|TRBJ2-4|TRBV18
CASSPPARADIQYF
TGTGCCAGCTCACCACCAGCCAGGGCTGACATTCAGTACTTC
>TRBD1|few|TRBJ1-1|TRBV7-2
CASSNGQGGTEAFF
TGTGCCAGCAGCAACGGACAGGGAGGCACTGAAGCTTTCTTT
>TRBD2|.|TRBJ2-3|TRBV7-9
CASTAGTSGSTDTQYF
TGTGCCAGCACTGCCGGGACTAGCGGTAGCACAGATACGCAGTATTTT
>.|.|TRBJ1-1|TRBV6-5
CASSRTGETEAFF
TGTGCCAGCAGTAGAACAGGAGAAACTGAAGCTTTCTTT
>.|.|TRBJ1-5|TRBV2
CASSPSRGGRVLNQPQHF
TGTGCCAGCAGCCCTTCGAGAGGGGGGAGGGTATTGAATCAGCCCCAGCATTTT
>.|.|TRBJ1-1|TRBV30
CAWADTEAFF
TGTGCCTGGGCCGACACTGAAGCTTTCTTT
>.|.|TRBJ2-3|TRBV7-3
CASSLIGGGTDTQYF
TGTGCCAGCAGCTTAATCGGCGGGGGCACAGATACGCAGTATTTT
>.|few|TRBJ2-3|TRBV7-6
CASSLEAGAGDTQYF
TGTGCCAGCAGCCTCGAGGCGGGGGCTGGAGATACGCAGTATTTT
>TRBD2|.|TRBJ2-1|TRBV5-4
CASSVPEDWLADTNEQFF
TGTGCCAGCAGCGTGCCTGAGGATTGGCTAGCGGACACCAATGAGCAGTTCTTC
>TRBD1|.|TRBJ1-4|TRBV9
CASSVGDRGEKLFF
TGTGCCAGCAGCGTAGGGGACAGGGGTGAAAAACTGTTTTTT
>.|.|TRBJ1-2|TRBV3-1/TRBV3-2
CASSQDPGRSGYTF
TGTGCCAGCAGCCAAGATCCAGGGCGGTCTGGCTACACCTTC
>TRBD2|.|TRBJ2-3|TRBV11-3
CASSPSLLAGGSTDTQYF
TGTGCCAGCAGCCCCAGCCTGCTAGCGGGGGGGAGCACAGATACGCAGTATTTT
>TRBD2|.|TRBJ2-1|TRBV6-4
CASSVTSGARNEQFF
TGTGCCAGCAGCGTCACTAGCGGGGCCCGAAATGAGCAGTTCTTC
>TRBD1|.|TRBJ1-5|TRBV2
CASSEQGAVNQPQHF
TGTGCCAGCAGTGAACAGGGGGCCGTAAATCAGCCCCAGCATTTT
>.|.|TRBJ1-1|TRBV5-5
CASSPPGHAEGAFF
TGTGCCAGCAGCCCGCCGGGACACGCCGAGGGAGCTTTCTTT
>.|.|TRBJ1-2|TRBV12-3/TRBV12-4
CASSRGTIDYTF
TGTGCCAGCAGTAGGGGGACAATAGACTACACCTTC
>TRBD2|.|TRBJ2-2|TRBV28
CASSSGLAVHGELFF
TGTGCCAGCAGTTCGGGACTAGCGGTGCACGGGGAGCTGTTTTTT
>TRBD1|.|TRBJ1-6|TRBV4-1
CASSGTGVAYNSPLHF
TGCGCCAGCAGCGGCACAGGGGTGGCCTATAATTCACCCCTCCACTTT
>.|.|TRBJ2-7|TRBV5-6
CASSPGITLSYEQYF
TGTGCCAGCAGTCCCGGGATAACTCTCTCCTACGAGCAGTACTTC
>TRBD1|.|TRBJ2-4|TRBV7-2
CASRPTGDFKNIQYF
TGTGCCAGCAGACCTACAGGGGATTTCAAAAACATTCAGTACTTC
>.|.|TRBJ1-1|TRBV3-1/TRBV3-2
CASSQDRGPRVF
TGTGCCAGCAGCCAAGATAGAGGGCCACGAGTCTTT
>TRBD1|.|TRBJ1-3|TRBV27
CASSPRTGVGHTIYF
TGTGCCAGCAGTCCGCGGACAGGGGTTGGGCACACCATATATTTT
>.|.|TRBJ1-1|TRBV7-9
CASSLESENTEAFF
TGTGCCAGCAGCTTAGAATCAGAGAACACTGAAGCTTTCTTT
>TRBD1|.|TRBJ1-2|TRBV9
CASSAAGGLANYGYTF
TGTGCCAGCAGCGCTGCAGGGGGCCTAGCTAACTATGGCTACACCTTC
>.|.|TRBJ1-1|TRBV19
CASSISSGTEAFF
TGTGCCAGTAGTATTTCTTCGGGCACTGAAGCTTTCTTT
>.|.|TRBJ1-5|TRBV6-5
CASSYSGQTRPQHF
TGTGCCAGCAGTTACTCGGGGCAGACTAGGCCCCAGCATTTT
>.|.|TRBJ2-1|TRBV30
CAWSGHVDEQFF
TGTGCCTGGAGCGGACATGTCGATGAGCAGTTCTTC
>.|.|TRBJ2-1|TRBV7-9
CASSGSRREQFF
TGTGCCAGCAGCGGAAGCAGGCGTGAGCAGTTCTTC
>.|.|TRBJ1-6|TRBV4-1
CASSQGAGDYNSPLHF
TGCGCCAGCAGCCAGGGGGCGGGGGACTATAATTCACCCCTCCACTTT
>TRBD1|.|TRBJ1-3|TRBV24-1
CATSGQGTGNTIYF
TGTGCCACCAGTGGACAGGGTACAGGAAACACCATATATTTT
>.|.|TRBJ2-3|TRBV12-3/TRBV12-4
CASRIREADTQYF
TGTGCCAGCAGGATCCGAGAAGCAGATACGCAGTATTTT
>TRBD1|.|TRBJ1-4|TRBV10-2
CASSEAGGNEKLFF
TGCGCCAGCAGTGAGGCAGGGGGGAATGAAAAACTGTTTTTT
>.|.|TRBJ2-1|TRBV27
CARPVGGLGNSYNEQFF
TGTGCCAGGCCGGTCGGGGGTCTGGGGAACTCCTACAATGAGCAGTTCTTC
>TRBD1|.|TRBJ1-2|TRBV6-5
CASSRQGAQGFGYTF
TGTGCCAGCAGTAGGCAGGGGGCGCAGGGTTTTGGCTACACCTTC
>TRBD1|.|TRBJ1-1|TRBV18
CASSPNSGGNTEAFF
TGTGCCAGCTCACCTAATTCAGGGGGAAACACTGAAGCTTTCTTT
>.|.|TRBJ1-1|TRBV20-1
CSARSGTEAFF
TGCAGTGCTAGATCGGGCACTGAAGCTTTCTTT
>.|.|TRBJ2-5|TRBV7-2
CASSFGLARYQETQYF
TGTGCCAGCAGCTTTGGCCTAGCCCGGTACCAAGAGACCCAGTACTTC
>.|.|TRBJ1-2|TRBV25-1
CASSDRGGYTF
TGTGCCAGCAGTGACAGGGGTGGCTACACCTTC
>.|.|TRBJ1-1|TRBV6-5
CATGRGSGTEAFF
TGTGCCACCGGTCGGGGGTCGGGCACTGAAGCTTTCTTT
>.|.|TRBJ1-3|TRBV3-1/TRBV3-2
CASTPPRGAGNTIYF
TGTGCCAGCACCCCCCCGCGTGGGGCAGGAAACACCATATATTTT
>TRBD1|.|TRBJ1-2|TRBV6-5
CASSYSDRGRGGYTF
TGTGCCAGCAGTTACTCGGACAGGGGAAGGGGTGGCTACACCTTC
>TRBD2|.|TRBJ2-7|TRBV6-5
CASTSSSGGAGEQYF
TGTGCCAGCACTTCGTCTAGCGGGGGGGCGGGCGAGCAGTACTTC
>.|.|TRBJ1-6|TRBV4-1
CASSDRGGPLNSPLHF
TGCGCCAGCAGCGACCGGGGGGGGCCTCTTAATTCACCCCTCCACTTT
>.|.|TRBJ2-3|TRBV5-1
CASRQGLTDTQYF
TGCGCCAGCAGACAGGGCCTCACAGATACGCAGTATTTT
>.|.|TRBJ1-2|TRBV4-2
CASSQEGRGGYTF
TGTGCCAGCAGCCAAGAGGGGAGAGGTGGCTACACCTTC
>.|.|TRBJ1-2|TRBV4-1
CASGGRVNRNGYTF
TGCGCCAGCGGCGGTCGGGTAAATAGGAATGGCTACACCTTC
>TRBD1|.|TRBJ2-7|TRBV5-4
CASSASSGTGSYEQYF
TGTGCCAGCAGCGCCTCATCGGGGACAGGCTCCTACGAGCAGTACTTC
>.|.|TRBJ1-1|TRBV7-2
CASSHVGVGANTEAFF
TGTGCCAGCAGCCACGTAGGGGTGGGGGCGAACACTGAAGCTTTCTTT